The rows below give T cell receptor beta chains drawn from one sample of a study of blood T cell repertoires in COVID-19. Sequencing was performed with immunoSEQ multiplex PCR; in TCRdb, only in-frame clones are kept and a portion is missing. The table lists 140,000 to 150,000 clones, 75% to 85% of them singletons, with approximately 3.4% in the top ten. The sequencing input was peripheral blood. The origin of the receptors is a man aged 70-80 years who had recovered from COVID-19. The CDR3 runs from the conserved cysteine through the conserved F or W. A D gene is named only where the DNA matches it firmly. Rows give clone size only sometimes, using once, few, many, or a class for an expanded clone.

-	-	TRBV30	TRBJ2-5	CAWSENTVYQETQYF	TGTGCCTGGAGTGAGAATACAGTGTACCAAGAGACCCAGTACTTC
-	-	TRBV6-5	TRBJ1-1	CASSYWTDTEAFF	TGTGCCAGCAGTTACTGGACAGACACTGAAGCTTTCTTT
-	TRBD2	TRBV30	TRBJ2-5	CAWSGLAETQYF	TGTGCCTGGAGTGGACTAGCGGAGACCCAGTACTTC
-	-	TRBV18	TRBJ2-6	CASSLGPVGTGANVLTF	TGTGCCAGCAGCCTGGGGCCCGTAGGTACTGGGGCCAACGTCCTGACTTTC
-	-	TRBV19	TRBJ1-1	CASSIAGVKTEAFF	TGTGCCAGTAGTATAGCAGGGGTGAAGACTGAAGCTTTCTTT
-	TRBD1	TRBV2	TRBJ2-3	CASSGEDRDAADTQYF	TGTGCCAGCAGTGGGGAAGACAGGGATGCGGCAGATACGCAGTATTTT
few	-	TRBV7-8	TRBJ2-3	CASSLWAVSTDTQYF	TGTGCCAGCAGTTTATGGGCAGTCAGCACAGATACGCAGTATTTT
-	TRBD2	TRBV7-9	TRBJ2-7	CASSLESWGTSGGYEQYF	TGTGCCAGCAGCTTAGAATCCTGGGGGACTAGCGGAGGCTACGAGCAGTACTTC
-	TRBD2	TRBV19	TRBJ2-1	CASSGRLAGVDNEQFF	TGTGCCAGTAGTGGGAGACTAGCGGGAGTTGACAATGAGCAGTTCTTC
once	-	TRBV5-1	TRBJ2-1	CASSYESYNEQFF	TGCGCCAGCAGCTACGAGTCCTACAATGAGCAGTTCTTC
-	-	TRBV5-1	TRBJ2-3	CASSYGGTDTQYF	TGCGCCAGCAGCTACGGAGGCACAGATACGCAGTATTTT
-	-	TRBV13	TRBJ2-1	CASSPRTYADEQFF	TGTGCCAGCAGCCCCAGGACTTACGCGGATGAGCAGTTCTTC
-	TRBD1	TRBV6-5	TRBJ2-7	CASSYTGTGDYEQYF	TGTGCCAGCAGTTACACCGGGACAGGAGATTACGAGCAGTACTTC
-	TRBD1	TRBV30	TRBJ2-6	CAYATGGTGANVLTF	TGTGCCTACGCTACAGGGGGCACTGGGGCCAACGTCCTGACTTTC
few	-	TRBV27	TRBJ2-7	CASRGRDTYEQYF	TGTGCCAGCAGGGGGCGTGACACCTACGAGCAGTACTTC
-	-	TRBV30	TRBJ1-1	CAWRRQQNTEAFF	TGTGCCTGGAGGAGACAGCAGAACACTGAAGCTTTCTTT
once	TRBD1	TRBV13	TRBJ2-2	CASSLDRGKYTGELFF	TGTGCCAGCAGCTTGGACAGGGGGAAGTACACCGGGGAGCTGTTTTTT
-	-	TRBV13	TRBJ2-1	CASSLGYGGSYNEQFF	TGTGCCAGCAGCTTAGGTTACGGAGGCTCCTACAATGAGCAGTTCTTC
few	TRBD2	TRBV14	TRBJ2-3	CASSQQGLVTDTQYF	TGTGCCAGCAGCCAGCAGGGACTAGTAACAGATACGCAGTATTTT
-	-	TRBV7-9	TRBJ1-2	CASSPAREAGGYTF	TGTGCCAGCAGCCCCGCCAGGGAGGCAGGGGGCTACACCTTC
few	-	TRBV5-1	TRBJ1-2	CASSLGGDYGYTF	TGCGCCAGCAGCTTAGGGGGAGACTATGGCTACACCTTC
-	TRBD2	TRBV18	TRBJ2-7	CASSPTASGRTYEQYF	TGTGCCAGCTCACCGACTGCTAGCGGGAGGACCTACGAGCAGTACTTC
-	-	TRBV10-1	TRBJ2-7	CASSDSSYEQYF	TGCGCCAGCAGCGACTCGTCCTACGAGCAGTACTTC
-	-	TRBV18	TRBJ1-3	CASSPTPPGAKNTIYF	TGTGCCAGCTCACCTACCCCCCCTGGAGCCAAAAACACCATATATTTT
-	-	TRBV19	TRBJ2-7	CASMGSHYEQYF	TGTGCCAGTATGGGCTCCCACTACGAGCAGTACTTC
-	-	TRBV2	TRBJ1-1	CASSRFGRGNTEAFF	TGTGCCAGCAGTAGGTTTGGCAGGGGCAACACTGAAGCTTTCTTT
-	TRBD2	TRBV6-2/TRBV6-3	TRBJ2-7	CASSYPTSGFYEQYF	TGTGCCAGCAGTTACCCGACTAGCGGGTTCTACGAGCAGTACTTC
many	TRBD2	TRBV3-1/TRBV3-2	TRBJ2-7	CASSQGTSGSYEQYF	TGTGCCAGCAGCCAAGGGACTAGCGGGAGTTACGAGCAGTACTTC
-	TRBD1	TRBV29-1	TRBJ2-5	CSAKRTGAPQETQYF	TGCAGCGCAAAAAGGACAGGGGCACCTCAAGAGACCCAGTACTTC
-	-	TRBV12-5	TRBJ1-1	CASGQGSTEAFF	TGTGCTAGTGGCCAGGGTTCCACTGAAGCTTTCTTT
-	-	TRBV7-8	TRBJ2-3	CASSPYLAADTQYF	TGTGCCAGCAGCCCTTACCTGGCCGCAGATACGCAGTATTTT
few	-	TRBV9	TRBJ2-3	CASSVDTGNRVTDTQYF	TGTGCCAGCAGCGTCGACACGGGGAACAGGGTCACAGATACGCAGTATTTT
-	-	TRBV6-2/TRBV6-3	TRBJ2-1	CASSYRRHNEQFF	TGTGCCAGCAGTTACAGGAGACACAATGAGCAGTTCTTC
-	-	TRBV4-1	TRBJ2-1	CASSPRTLTNEQFF	TGCGCCAGCAGCCCCCGGACTTTGACTAATGAGCAGTTCTTC
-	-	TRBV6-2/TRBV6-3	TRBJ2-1	CASSYGGSWNEQFF	TGTGCCAGCAGTTACGGGGGGTCGTGGAATGAGCAGTTCTTC
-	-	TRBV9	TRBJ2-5	CASSAGPTEGETQYF	TGTGCCAGCAGCGCGGGCCCTACTGAGGGAGAGACCCAGTACTTC
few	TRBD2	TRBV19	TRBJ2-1	CASSTLGTSGRTEQFF	TGTGCCAGTAGTACTCTAGGGACTAGCGGGAGGACTGAGCAGTTCTTC
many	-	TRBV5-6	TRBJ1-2	CASSLSGLGGYTF	TGTGCCAGCAGCTTGTCAGGGTTGGGAGGCTACACCTTC
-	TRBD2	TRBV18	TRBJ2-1	CASSPPGLALLNEQFF	TGTGCCAGCTCACCACCGGGACTAGCGTTATTGAATGAGCAGTTCTTC
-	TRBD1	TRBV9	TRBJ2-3	CASSVTGGKTDTQYF	TGTGCCAGCAGCGTAACAGGGGGCAAAACAGATACGCAGTATTTT
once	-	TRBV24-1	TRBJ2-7	CATSDISSSGPTGFGAGLIYEQYF	TGTGCCACCAGTGACATTTCATCTAGCGGCCCTACAGGGTTCGGAGCGGGGTTAATCTACGAGCAGTACTTC
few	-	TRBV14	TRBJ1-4	CASSQRGRGKEKLFF	TGTGCCAGCAGCCAAAGGGGCAGGGGCAAAGAAAAACTGTTTTTT
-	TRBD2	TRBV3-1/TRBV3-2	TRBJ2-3	CASSQGGPGGADTQYF	TGTGCCAGCAGCCAAGGTGGTCCGGGAGGAGCAGATACGCAGTATTTT
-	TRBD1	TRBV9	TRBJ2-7	CASSVSGQSYEQYF	TGTGCCAGCAGCGTATCGGGACAGTCCTACGAGCAGTACTTC
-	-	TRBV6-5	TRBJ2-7	CASSYSAAAGPYEQYF	TGTGCCAGCAGTTACTCGGCTGCCGCTGGTCCCTACGAGCAGTACTTC
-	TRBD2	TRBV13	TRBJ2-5	CASSLRLAEETQYF	TGTGCCAGCAGCTTAAGACTAGCGGAAGAGACCCAGTACTTC
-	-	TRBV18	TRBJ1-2	CASSPSEGYGYTF	TGTGCCAGCTCACCCTCAGAGGGTTATGGCTACACCTTC
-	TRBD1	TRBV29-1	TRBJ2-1	CSVATGVHNEQFF	TGCAGCGTCGCGACAGGGGTCCACAATGAGCAGTTCTTC
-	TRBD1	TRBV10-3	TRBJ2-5	CAISGGTGYQETQYF	TGTGCCATCAGCGGAGGGACAGGCTACCAAGAGACCCAGTACTTC
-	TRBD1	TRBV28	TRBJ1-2	CASSYRGRNYGYTF	TGTGCCAGCAGTTACAGGGGACGCAACTATGGCTACACCTTC
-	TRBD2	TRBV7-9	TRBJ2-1	CASSPRRAGEKGNEQFF	TGTGCCAGCAGCCCGCGCCGTGCGGGAGAAAAGGGCAATGAGCAGTTCTTC
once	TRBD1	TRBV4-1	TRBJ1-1	CASSHQGQLEAFF	TGCGCCAGCAGCCACCAGGGACAGCTTGAAGCTTTCTTT
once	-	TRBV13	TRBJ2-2	CASSLLDRDTGELFF	TGTGCCAGCAGCCTCCTTGATCGCGACACCGGGGAGCTGTTTTTT
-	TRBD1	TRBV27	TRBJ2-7	CASSSSHLLTGYVQYF	TGTGCCAGCAGTTCTTCCCACCTTTTGACAGGGTACGTGCAGTACTTC
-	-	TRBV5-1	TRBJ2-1	CASSLGAANEQFF	TGCGCCAGCAGCTTGGGAGCGGCTAATGAGCAGTTCTTC
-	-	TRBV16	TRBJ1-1	CASSQSRRVNTEAFF	TGTGCCAGCAGCCAATCGCGACGGGTAAACACTGAAGCTTTCTTT
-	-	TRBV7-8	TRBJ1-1	CASSPNTLDKNTEAFF	TGTGCCAGCAGCCCGAATACCTTAGACAAGAACACTGAAGCTTTCTTT
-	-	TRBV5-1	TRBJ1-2	CASSLAGSHYTF	TGCGCCAGCAGCTTGGCTGGCTCCCACTACACCTTC